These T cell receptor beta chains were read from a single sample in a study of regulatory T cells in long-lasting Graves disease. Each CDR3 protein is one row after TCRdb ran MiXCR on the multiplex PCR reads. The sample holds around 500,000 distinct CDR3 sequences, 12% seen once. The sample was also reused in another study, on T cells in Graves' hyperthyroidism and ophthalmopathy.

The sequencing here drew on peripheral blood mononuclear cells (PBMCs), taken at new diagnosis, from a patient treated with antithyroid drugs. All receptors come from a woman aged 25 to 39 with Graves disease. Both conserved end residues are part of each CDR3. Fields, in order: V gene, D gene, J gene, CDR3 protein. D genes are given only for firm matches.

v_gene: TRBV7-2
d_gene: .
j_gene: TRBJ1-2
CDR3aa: CASSPGRGYGYTF

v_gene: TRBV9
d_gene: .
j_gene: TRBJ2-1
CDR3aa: CASSVAAGPSHEQFF

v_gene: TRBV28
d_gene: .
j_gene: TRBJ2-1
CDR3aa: CASKERVTEQFF

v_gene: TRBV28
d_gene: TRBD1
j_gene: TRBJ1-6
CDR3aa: CASSQGTVGSPLHF

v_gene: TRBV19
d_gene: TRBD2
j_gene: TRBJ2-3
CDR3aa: CASSIGLAGGEDTQYF

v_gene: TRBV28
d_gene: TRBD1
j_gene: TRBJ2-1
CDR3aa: CASSYKGASYNEQFF

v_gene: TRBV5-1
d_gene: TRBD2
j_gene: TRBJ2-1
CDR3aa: CASSLFRGAYNEQFF

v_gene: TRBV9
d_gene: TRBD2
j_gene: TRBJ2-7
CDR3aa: CASSAPGLATEQYF

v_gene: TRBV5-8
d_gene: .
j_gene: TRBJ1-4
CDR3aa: CASSLVWEATNEKLFF

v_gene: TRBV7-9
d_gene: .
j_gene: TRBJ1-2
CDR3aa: CASSLRASPLYGYTF

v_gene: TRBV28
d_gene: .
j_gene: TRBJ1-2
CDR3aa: CASSPRKGWDYGYTF

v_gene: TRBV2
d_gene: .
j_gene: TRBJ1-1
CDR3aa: CASSPERGAMNTEAFF

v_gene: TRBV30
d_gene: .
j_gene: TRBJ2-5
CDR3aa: CAWSFDYAREETQYF

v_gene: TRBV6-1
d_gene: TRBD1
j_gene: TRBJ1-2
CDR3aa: CASSTVPGTGDTGYTF

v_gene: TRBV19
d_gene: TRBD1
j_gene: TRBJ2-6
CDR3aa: CASSIGQGTTNVLTF

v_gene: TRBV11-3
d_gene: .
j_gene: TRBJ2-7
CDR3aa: CASSLDQHNSYEQYF

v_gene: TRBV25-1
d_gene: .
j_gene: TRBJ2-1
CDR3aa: CASNPGWSNEQFF

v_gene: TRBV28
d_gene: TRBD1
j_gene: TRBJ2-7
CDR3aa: CASRPNRGLYHEQYF

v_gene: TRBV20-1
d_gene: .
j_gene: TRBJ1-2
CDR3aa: CSARGQNYGYTF

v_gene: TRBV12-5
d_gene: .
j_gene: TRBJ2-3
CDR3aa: CASGFIWVTQYF

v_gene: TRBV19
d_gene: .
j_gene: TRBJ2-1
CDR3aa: CASSLIGQREQFF

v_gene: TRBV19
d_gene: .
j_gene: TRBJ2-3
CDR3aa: CASRIRGAFTDTQYF

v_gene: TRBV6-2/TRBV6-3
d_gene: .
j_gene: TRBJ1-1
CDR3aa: CASSYQGMTAFF

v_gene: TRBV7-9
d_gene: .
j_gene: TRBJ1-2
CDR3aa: CAITTPRSGNYGYTF

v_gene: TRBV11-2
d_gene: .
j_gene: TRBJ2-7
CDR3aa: CASSLSGSSYEQYF

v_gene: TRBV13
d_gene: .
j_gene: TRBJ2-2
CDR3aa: CASSLWDNPRGNTGELFF

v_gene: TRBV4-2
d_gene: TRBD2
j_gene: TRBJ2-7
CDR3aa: CASSRTPGLVVHEQYF

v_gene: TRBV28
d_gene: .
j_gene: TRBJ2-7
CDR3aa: CASRVALGEQYF

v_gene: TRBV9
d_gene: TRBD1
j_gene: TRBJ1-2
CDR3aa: CASSVEWTGMAYTF

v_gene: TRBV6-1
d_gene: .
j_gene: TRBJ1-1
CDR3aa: CASSPRAGGTEAFF

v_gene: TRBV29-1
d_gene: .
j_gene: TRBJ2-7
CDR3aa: CSGRDSLSYEQYF

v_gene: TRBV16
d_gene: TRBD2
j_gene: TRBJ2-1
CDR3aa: CASSQFTSGSIFDEQFF